Listed here are 31 T cell receptor beta chains from one sample, sequenced in a study of T cells in Graves' hyperthyroidism and ophthalmopathy. Using RNA transcripts as the source, TCR beta CDR3 regions were amplified. TCR CDR3 regions were first amplified by RT-PCR with HTBI primers. TCRdb ran MiXCR on the multiplex PCR reads and lists one entry per CDR3 protein. The top ten hold approximately 6.8% of the sample, which has 600,000 to 700,000 distinct CDR3 sequences, about 45% seen once. The sample was peripheral blood or thyroid tissue (not recorded which). Receptors were obtained from an adult man with Graves' disease, either hyperthyroidism or ophthalmopathy (not recorded which).

Comment on this clonotype: A much larger clone differs from this one at a single base, so this may be a read error. The chain joins TRBV5-1 to TRBJ1-2; D gene uncertain. This CDR3 has 14 residues. The germline CDR1 and CDR2 sequences are SGHRS and YFSETQ. In DNA, the CDR3 is TGCGCCAGCAGTATAGATGACCCCAACTATGGCTACGCCTTC. Its translation is CASSIDDPNYGYAF.

Here the CDR3 reads CASRRTAGTQYF. The CDR3 DNA is TGTGCCAGCAGGAGGACAGCCGGGACCCAGTACTTC. This rearrangement joins TRBV7-8 to TRBJ2-5; D is possibly TRBD1 (6 bases). There are 12 residues in the CDR3. V shed 6 bases and J shed 7 bases, with 12 bases lying between them. CDR1 and CDR2 from the germline V gene are SGHVS and FQNEAQ.

The chain employs TRBV7-9 and TRBJ1-2; 7 bases match TRBD1. CDR1 and CDR2 (germline): SEHNR, FQNEAQ (reference sequence). The CDR3 has 12 amino acids. Trimming at V came to 6 bases and at J to 6 bases, leaving 4 bases not matched to a gene. The CDR3 here is CASRPDRDGYTF. In DNA, the CDR3 is TGTGCCAGCAGACCCGACAGGGATGGCTACACCTTC.

The rearrangement links TRBV7-9 to TRBJ2-3; TRBD2 matches 8 bases. V was clipped by 6 bases and J by 4 bases; unmatched bases: 6. The CDR3 is made up of 14 amino acids. Germline V CDR1 and CDR2: SEHNR, FQNEAQ (reference sequence). CDR3 nucleotide sequence: TGTGCCAGCAGACTAGCGGTTGTCGCAGATACGCAGTATTTT. Translated, it gives CASRLAVVADTQYF.

The V gene is TRBV20-1, the J gene TRBJ2-7; TRBD1 or TRBD2 may be the D gene (5 bases each). Germline V CDR1 and CDR2: DFQATT, SNEGSKA (reference sequence). CDR3 length: 17 amino acids. Trimming took 0 bases from V and 6 from J, leaving 24 bases between them. The CDR3 protein is CSARDRTGDLVSFEQYF. The CDR3 region has the DNA TGCAGTGCTAGAGATCGTACCGGGGACCTCGTATCTTTCGAGCAGTACTTC.

The chain links TRBV5-6 to TRBJ2-7; the D is unclear. This CDR3 has 14 residues. The germline CDR1 and CDR2 sequences are SGHDT and YYEEEE. V was cut by 3 bases and J by 3 bases, with 13 bases left in between. The CDR3 bases are TGTGCCAGCAGCTGGTGGGGTGGTAACTACGAGCAGTACTTC. Translating gives CASSWWGGNYEQYF. Filled out from reference TRBV5-6 and TRBJ2-7, the complete variable domain reads DAGVTQSPTHLIKTRGQQVTLRCSPKSGHDTVSWYQQALGQGPQFIFQYYEEEERQRGNFPDRFSGHQFPNYSSELNVNALLLGDSALYLCASSWWGGNYEQYFGPGTRLTVT.

The genes are TRBV14 and TRBJ1-1, with D possibly matching TRBD1 (5 bases). V was clipped by 2 bases and J by 1 base, with 11 bases between them. CDR1 and CDR2 (germline): SGHDN, FVKESK. This CDR3 contains 15 residues. CDR3 in amino acids: CASSQSPGTNTEAFF. Here the CDR3 DNA reads TGTGCCAGCAGCCAATCCCCAGGGACGAACACTGAAGCTTTCTTT.

This chain connects TRBV29-1 to TRBJ2-3; the D gene could be TRBD1 or TRBD2 (5 bases each). Germline loops: CDR1 SQVTM, CDR2 ANQGSEA. The CDR3 has 14 amino acids. The germline V and J ends were trimmed by 6 bases and 4 bases, with 17 bases remaining between them. CDR3 sequence (DNA): TGCAGCGTCGGGGCCTCACTGGGGGCAGATACGCAGTATTTT. It is translated as CSVGASLGADTQYF.

This clonotype was counted many times. The rearrangement joins TRBV7-9 to TRBJ2-7; D possibly matches TRBD1 or TRBD2 (5 bases each). This CDR3 contains 14 residues. The germline V and J ends were trimmed by 2 bases and 2 bases, with 10 bases remaining between them. Germline CDR1 is SEHNR and CDR2 is FQNEAQ (reference sequence). CDR3 loop: CASSLQRGAYEQYF. Here the CDR3 DNA reads TGTGCCAGCAGCTTACAGCGAGGGGCCTACGAGCAGTACTTC.

The J gene is TRBJ2-2, the V gene TRBV5-1; TRBD1 might be the D (7 bases). This CDR3 is 15 amino acids long. Trimming pared 3 bases from V and 4 bases from J, leaving 13 bases between. The germline gives CDR1 SGHRS, CDR2 YFSETQ. Here the CDR3 reads CASSSRQGGTGELFF. As DNA, the CDR3 is TGCGCCAGCAGCTCGAGACAGGGAGGCACCGGGGAGCTGTTTTTT.

There are a few counts of this clonotype. The chain recombines TRBV7-9 with TRBJ1-2; D might be TRBD1 (6 bases). The germline gives CDR1 SEHNR, CDR2 FQNEAQ (reference sequence). This CDR3 spans 14 amino acids. With 5 bases removed from V and 6 bases from J, the gap between germline ends came to 16 bases. CDR3 in amino acids: CASSREVGADGYTF. The CDR3 DNA reads TGTGCCAGCAGCCGGGAGGTGGGGGCCGATGGCTACACCTTC.

V gene TRBV10-3 combines with J gene TRBJ1-6; 9 nucleotides agree with TRBD1. The CDR3 loop spans 15 amino acids. Germline CDR1 and CDR2: ENHRY and SYGVKD. With 0 bases clipped from V and 6 bases from J, the junction kept 0 bases outside the gene matches. CDR3 protein: CAISESGQGNSPLHF. The DNA of the CDR3 is TGTGCCATCAGTGAGTCGGGACAGGGTAATTCACCCCTCCACTTT.

This clonotype occurred a few times. An end of the junction differs from the germline gene, which may be a read error. J is TRBJ1-2 and V is TRBV20-1; no reliable D call. CDR1 DFQATT and CDR2 SNEGSKA come from the germline V gene (reference sequence). This CDR3 spans 13 amino acids. Here the CDR3 reads CSARVFQLDGYTF. The CDR3, as DNA: TGCAGTGCTAGAGTTTTTCAGTTGGATGGTTACACCTTC.

The chain joins TRBV7-2 to TRBJ2-7, with D perhaps being TRBD1 or TRBD2 (5 bases each). Trimming left V 9 bases short and J 2 bases short, with 20 bases between. Germline assignment: CDR1 SGHTA and CDR2 FQGNSA. There are 15 residues in the CDR3. This CDR3 reads CASSPGTSATYEQYF. In DNA form, the CDR3 reads TGTGCCAGTAGCCCAGGGACGTCGGCCACCTACGAGCAGTACTTC.

This clonotype came up a few times. The rearrangement uses TRBV7-9 and TRBJ1-4; D is unclear. CDR1 is SEHNR, CDR2 FQNEAQ, per germline (reference sequence). This CDR3 comprises 15 residues. The V end lost 2 bases, the J end lost 4 bases, and 11 bases lay between the germline ends. In DNA, the CDR3 is TGTGCCAGCAGCTTAAAGATAAACCTTAATGAAAAACTGTTTTTT. It codes for CASSLKINLNEKLFF.

V and J are TRBV15 and TRBJ2-7, with 9 bases that match TRBD2. There are 15 residues in the CDR3. V gave up 3 bases and J gave up 6 bases; unmatched junction bases: 9. Per the germline V gene, CDR1 is LNHNV and CDR2 is YYDKDF (reference sequence). For the CDR3, the DNA is TGTGCCACCAGCAGCTTAACGACTAGCGGAGGCGAGCAGTACTTC. Protein sequence: CATSSLTTSGGEQYF.

The chain recombines TRBV24-1 with TRBJ1-2; TRBD1 matches at 9 bases. The CDR3 runs 15 residues. Unmatched junction bases numbered 8, after V lost 4 bases and J lost 6 bases. Looked up from germline, CDR1 is KGHDR and CDR2 is SFDVKD. In DNA form, the CDR3 reads TGTGCCACCAGTGACGCGACAGGGGGAGACGATGGCTACACCTTC. Translation: CATSDATGGDDGYTF.

V gene TRBV20-1 combines with J gene TRBJ2-5; 7 bases match TRBD1. The CDR3 contains 13 residues. Germline V CDR1 and CDR2: DFQATT, SNEGSKA (reference sequence). V trimming: 3 bases; J trimming: 5 bases; junction bases outside the gene matches: 6. CDR3 in DNA: TGCAGTGCTAGTTATGGGACAGCCGAGACCCAGTACTTC. It yields the protein CSASYGTAETQYF.

This clonotype was seen at least ten times. The V gene is TRBV29-1, the J gene TRBJ2-5, with no clear D. The germline CDR1 and CDR2 sequences are SQVTM and ANQGSEA. The CDR3 loop spans 10 amino acids. CDR3 region: CALQFETQYF. The CDR3 nucleotides read TGCGCCCTTCAATTCGAGACCCAGTACTTC.

This clonotype has more than one count but fewer than ten. The rearrangement joins TRBV20-1 to TRBJ2-7, with 15 bases aligning to TRBD2. Germline-derived CDR1 and CDR2 are DFQATT and SNEGSKA (reference sequence). The CDR3 contains 16 residues. V was pared by 5 bases and J by 0 bases, with 5 bases of the junction left unmatched. CDR3: CSAGGLAGGPSYEQYF. The CDR3 DNA is TGCAGTGCTGGAGGACTAGCGGGAGGGCCCTCCTACGAGCAGTACTTC.

This clonotype was seen repeatedly, ten times or more. The chain recombines TRBV24-1 with TRBJ1-1, with no clear D. The germline V gene encodes CDR1 KGHDR and CDR2 SFDVKD. The V and J ends lost 3 bases and 1 base respectively, with 11 bases between them. This CDR3 contains 15 residues. The CDR3 DNA is TGTGCCACCAGTGATGCCAAGGTTCCGAACACTGAAGCTTTCTTT. This gives the protein CATSDAKVPNTEAFF.

CDR3 sequence: CASSLAGVEEQYF. In nucleotides, the CDR3 is TGTGCCAGCAGCTTGGCAGGGGTTGAAGAGCAGTACTTC. The V gene is TRBV5-4, the J gene TRBJ2-7; D possibly corresponds to TRBD1 (6 bases). V lost 0 bases and J lost 7, with 11 bases in between. Germline CDR1 SGHNT, CDR2 YYREEE (reference sequence). The CDR3 has 13 residues.

This clonotype was recorded a few times. V is TRBV7-9 and J is TRBJ1-1; TRBD1 is a possible D gene (6 bases). CDR1 SEHNR and CDR2 FQNEAQ come from the germline V gene (reference sequence). The ends were cut back, 8 bases at V and 0 bases at J, with 10 bases in the middle. CDR3 length equals 13 residues. The CDR3 DNA follows: TGTGCCAGCGGCAGGGGAATGAACACTGAAGCTTTCTTT. It encodes CASGRGMNTEAFF.

The rearrangement uses TRBV20-1 and TRBJ1-2, with D maybe TRBD1 (6 bases). The V gene lost 6 bases and the J gene lost 8 bases, with 22 bases spanning the gap. This CDR3 spans 14 amino acids. Per the germline V gene, CDR1 is DFQATT and CDR2 is SNEGSKA (reference sequence). The DNA of the CDR3 is TGCAGTGCCACCAAAGGGGGGACACGTCAGGGCTACACCTTC. Amino acid sequence: CSATKGGTRQGYTF.

Turning to this clonotype: This could be a read error, since a much larger clone is one nucleotide away. V usage is TRBV6-6 and J usage is TRBJ1-3; 7 nucleotides match TRBD1. The V and J ends lost 6 bases and 3 bases, in that order; junction bases with no gene match: 5. The CDR3 consists of 14 residues. CDR1 is MNHNY and CDR2 is SVGAGI in the germline V gene (reference sequence). The CDR3 region has the DNA TGTGCCAGCAGGACGACAGGGTTTGGAAACACCATATATTTT. Translation: CASRTTGFGNTIYF.

This chain connects TRBV6-6 to TRBJ1-2; 8 bases map to TRBD1. The CDR3 length is 15 residues. In germline, CDR1 is MNHNY, CDR2 SVGAGI (reference sequence). J gave up 8 bases and V 5 bases, and 13 bases lay outside the gene matches. The chain's CDR3 is CASSRKNRGEEGYTF. DNA of the CDR3: TGTGCCAGCAGTCGTAAAAACAGGGGGGAGGAGGGCTACACCTTC.

The rearrangement links TRBV7-9 to TRBJ1-2; 10 positions agree with TRBD1. This CDR3 contains 15 residues. The trim removed 1 base at V and 10 bases at J, leaving 9 bases unmatched. Germline CDR1 reads SEHNR; CDR2 reads FQNEAQ (reference sequence). The CDR3, as DNA: TGTGCCAGCAGCTTAGGGGCGACAGGGACAGGGGACTACACCTTC. Protein: CASSLGATGTGDYTF.

Ten or more counts support this clonotype. The V and J genes are TRBV29-1 and TRBJ2-2, with D perhaps being TRBD1 or TRBD2 (5 bases each). The V and J ends lost 7 bases and 0 bases respectively, with 12 bases between them. This CDR3 is built from 14 residues. From germline, CDR1 is SQVTM and CDR2 ANQGSEA. CDR3: CSATGTSNTGELFF. The DNA for the CDR3 is TGCAGCGCTACCGGGACCTCGAACACCGGGGAGCTGTTTTTT.

At least ten counts were recorded for this clonotype. This rearrangement joins TRBV2 to TRBJ1-6, with D perhaps TRBD1 (5 bases). The CDR3 contains 17 residues. Trimming pared 5 bases from V and 9 bases from J, leaving 23 bases between. Germline V gives CDR1 SNHLY, CDR2 FYNNEI. CDR3 residues: CASSNLVGLGSGSPLHF. The DNA of the CDR3 is TGTGCCAGCAGTAACCTAGTGGGACTCGGGTCGGGTTCACCCCTCCACTTT.

The genes are TRBV9 and TRBJ1-1; 8 nucleotides match TRBD1. The J segment lost 3 bases and the V segment lost 6 bases, leaving 4 bases of the junction unmatched. Germline assignment: CDR1 SGDLS and CDR2 YYNGEE. There are 13 residues in the CDR3. CDR3: CASIKTGDTEAFF. Written as DNA, the CDR3 is TGTGCCAGCATCAAGACAGGGGACACTGAAGCTTTCTTT. Variable domain in full (rest from reference TRBV9 and TRBJ1-1): DSGVTQTPKHLITATGQRVTLRCSPRSGDLSVYWYQQSLDQGLQFLIQYYNGEERAKGNILERFSAQQFPDLHSELNLSSLELGDSALYFCASIKTGDTEAFFGQGTRLTVV.

The V call is TRBV10-3, the J call TRBJ1-1, with D unresolved. V was cut by 3 bases and J by 0 bases, with 8 bases left in between. Germline V gene sequence: CDR1 ENHRY, CDR2 SYGVKD. This CDR3 is built from 14 residues. Here the CDR3 DNA reads TGTGCCATCAGTGAAAGGATTATGAACACTGAAGCTTTCTTT. Translating it yields CAISERIMNTEAFF.